Listed below are T cell receptor beta chains from one sample, sequenced in a study of control samples from healthy donors and cancer patients. Produced via immunoSEQ multiplex PCR; TCRdb's table is partial and in-frame only. The sample carries 110,000 or so clones, roughly four fifths recorded once. Input material: blood. All receptors come from a woman in her forties or fifties in good health. Each CDR3 is given with its conserved first and last residue. The D gene is left open where the match is weak. Where a row states a size, it is once, few, many or the class of an expanded clone; other rows omit it.

J: TRBJ1-4; D: .; size: few; V: TRBV15; DNA: TGTGCCACCAGCAGGGCCCACGATGAAAAACTGTTTTTT; CDR3: CATSRAHDEKLFF
J: TRBJ1-2; D: .; size: .; V: TRBV9; DNA: TGTGCCAGCAGCGTTACGGGCTATGGCTACACCTTC; CDR3: CASSVTGYGYTF
J: TRBJ1-2; D: .; size: once; V: TRBV9; DNA: TGTGCCAGCAGCGCGACAGGATCCAACTATGGCTACACCTTC; CDR3: CASSATGSNYGYTF
J: TRBJ2-3; D: .; size: once; V: TRBV30; DNA: TGTGCCTGGATAATGGGTACTAGCACAGATACGCAGTATTTT; CDR3: CAWIMGTSTDTQYF
J: TRBJ2-2; D: .; size: .; V: TRBV30; DNA: TGTGCCGGACCGTTACGGAGAAGCCCGGGAGAGCTGTTTTTT; CDR3: CAGPLRRSPGELFF
J: TRBJ1-2; D: TRBD1; size: .; V: TRBV2; DNA: TGTGCCAGCAGTTATAATGACAGGGGTAATGGCTACACCTTC; CDR3: CASSYNDRGNGYTF
J: TRBJ2-3; D: TRBD2; size: .; V: TRBV9; DNA: TGTGCCAGCAGCGTTCGGACTAGCGGGGGGCCCCGGGATACGCAGTATTTT; CDR3: CASSVRTSGGPRDTQYF
J: TRBJ1-1; D: .; size: .; V: TRBV6-4; DNA: TGTGCCAGCAGTAAAGAAGTGAACACTGAAGCTTTCTTT; CDR3: CASSKEVNTEAFF
J: TRBJ1-6; D: TRBD1; size: .; V: TRBV15; DNA: TGTGCCACCAGCAGGGGGGACAGGGGAGATTCACCCCTCCACTTT; CDR3: CATSRGDRGDSPLHF
J: TRBJ2-2; D: TRBD1; size: .; V: TRBV5-4; DNA: TGTGCCAGCAGCTCCTTAAGACAGGGGCACACCGGGGAGCTGTTTTTT; CDR3: CASSSLRQGHTGELFF
J: TRBJ2-2; D: .; size: .; V: TRBV5-1; DNA: TGCGCCAGCAGCTCACAAGGACAGACCAACACCGGGGAGCTGTTTTTT; CDR3: CASSSQGQTNTGELFF